Below, 5 T cell receptor beta chains from the same sample are listed, as sequenced in a study of blood T cell repertoires in COVID-19. Sequencing used immunoSEQ multiplex PCR; TCRdb keeps in-frame clones, though not all of them. The sample consists of 55,000 to 80,000 clones, over 70% of them appearing once. Sequencing input: peripheral blood. These receptors originate from a man aged 45-65 years with active COVID-19.

The chain uses TRBV18 and TRBJ2-7; D gene ambiguous. Germline CDR1 is KGHSH and CDR2 is LQKENI. The CDR3 has 13 amino acids. V lost 1 base and J 2 bases, leaving 6 bases between the germline ends. The CDR3 coding sequence is TGTGCCAGCTCACCACAAGCCACCTACGAGCAGTACTTC. Translating it yields CASSPQATYEQYF.

The chain is built from TRBV10-3 and TRBJ2-1; D perhaps matches TRBD2 (6 bases). Trimming stripped 0 bases from V and 12 bases from J, with 21 bases between. Germline V CDR1 and CDR2: ENHRY, SYGVKD. This CDR3 region has 16 residues. CDR3 DNA: TGTGCCATCAGTGAGTCCCCGGGAGTGAGCCCCACAGGGCAGTTCTTC. It specifies CAISESPGVSPTGQFF.

This clone was seen a few times. The chain employs TRBV5-4 and TRBJ2-7; 8 nucleotides line up with TRBD2. CDR1 and CDR2 from the germline V gene are SGHNT and YYREEE (reference sequence). The V gene end was trimmed by 5 bases and the J gene end by 3 bases; junction bases not matched to a gene: 7. This CDR3 has 14 residues. CDR3 sequence (DNA): TGTGCCAGCAGTCCCGGGGGGGACCGCTACGAGCAGTACTTC. Translating gives CASSPGGDRYEQYF.

The chain employs TRBV5-5 and TRBJ1-5; D unresolved. The CDR3 loop spans 14 amino acids. The V gene's germline CDR1 is SGHKS and CDR2 YYEKEE (reference sequence). Trimming removed 3 bases from V and 5 bases from J, with 12 bases in between. As DNA, the CDR3 is TGTGCCAGCAGCTCACGGGGTAACGATCAGCCCCAGCATTTT. It specifies CASSSRGNDQPQHF.

This chain uses TRBV4-2 with TRBJ2-3; TRBD2 matches 9 bases. V lost 4 bases and J lost 2; bases outside the gene matches: 4. The CDR3 sequence is 15 residues long. The germline gives CDR1 LGHNA, CDR2 YNFKEQ. The CDR3 DNA follows: TGTGCCAGCAGCCTCGGACTAGCGCCCACAGATACGCAGTATTTT. The encoded protein is CASSLGLAPTDTQYF.